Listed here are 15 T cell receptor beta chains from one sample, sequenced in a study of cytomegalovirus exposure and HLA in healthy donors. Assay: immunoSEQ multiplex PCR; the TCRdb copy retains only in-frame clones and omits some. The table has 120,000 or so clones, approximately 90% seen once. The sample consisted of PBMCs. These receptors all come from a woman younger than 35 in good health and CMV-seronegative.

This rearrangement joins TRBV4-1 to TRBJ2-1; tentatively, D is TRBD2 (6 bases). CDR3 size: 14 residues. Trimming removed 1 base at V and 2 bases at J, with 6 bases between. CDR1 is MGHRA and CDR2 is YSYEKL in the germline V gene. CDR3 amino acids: CASSQGGAYNEQFF. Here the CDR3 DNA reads TGCGCCAGCAGCCAAGGGGGGGCCTACAATGAGCAGTTCTTC.

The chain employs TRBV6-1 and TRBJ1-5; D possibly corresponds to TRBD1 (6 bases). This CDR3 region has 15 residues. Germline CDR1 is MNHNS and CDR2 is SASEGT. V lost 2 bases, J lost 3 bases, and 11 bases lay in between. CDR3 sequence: CASSELPGANQPQHF. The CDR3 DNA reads TGTGCCAGCAGTGAACTTCCAGGGGCCAATCAGCCCCAGCATTTT.

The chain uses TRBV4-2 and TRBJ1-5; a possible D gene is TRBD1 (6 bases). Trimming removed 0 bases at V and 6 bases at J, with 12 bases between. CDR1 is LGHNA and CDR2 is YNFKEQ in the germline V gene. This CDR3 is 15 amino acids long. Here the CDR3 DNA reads TGTGCCAGCAGCCAAGACGGACAGACAACTCAGCCCCAGCATTTT. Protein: CASSQDGQTTQPQHF.

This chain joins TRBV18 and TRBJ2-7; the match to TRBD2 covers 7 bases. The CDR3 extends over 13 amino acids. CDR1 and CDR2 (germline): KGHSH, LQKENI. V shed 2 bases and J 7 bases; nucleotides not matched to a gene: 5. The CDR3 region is CASSPREGGEQYF. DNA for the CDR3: TGTGCCAGCTCACCAAGGGAGGGCGGGGAGCAGTACTTC. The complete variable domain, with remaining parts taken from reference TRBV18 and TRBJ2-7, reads NAGVMQNPRHLVRRRGQEARLRCSPMKGHSHVYWYRQLPEEGLKFMVYLQKENIIDESGMPKERFSAEFPKEGPSILRIQQVVRGDSAAYFCASSPREGGEQYFGPGTRLTVT.

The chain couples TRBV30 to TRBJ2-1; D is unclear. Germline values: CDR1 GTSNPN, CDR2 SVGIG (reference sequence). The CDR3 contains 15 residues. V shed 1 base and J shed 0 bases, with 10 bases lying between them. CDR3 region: CAWSAADFSYNEQFF. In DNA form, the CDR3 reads TGTGCCTGGAGTGCCGCCGACTTCTCCTACAATGAGCAGTTCTTC.

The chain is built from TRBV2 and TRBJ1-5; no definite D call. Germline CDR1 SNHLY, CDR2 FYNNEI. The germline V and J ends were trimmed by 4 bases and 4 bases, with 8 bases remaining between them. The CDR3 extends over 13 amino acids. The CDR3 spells CASSVGGNQPQHF. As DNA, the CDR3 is TGTGCCAGCAGTGTAGGCGGGAATCAGCCCCAGCATTTT.

DNA of the CDR3: TGTGCCAGCAGTGGCCGGGACAATGAGCATTTT. This codes for CASSGRDNEHF. The chain carries TRBV6-5 and TRBJ1-5; maybe TRBD1 (6 bases). Germline CDR1 MNHEY, CDR2 SVGAGI. V lost 5 bases and J lost 14, with 13 bases in between. CDR3 length: 11 amino acids.

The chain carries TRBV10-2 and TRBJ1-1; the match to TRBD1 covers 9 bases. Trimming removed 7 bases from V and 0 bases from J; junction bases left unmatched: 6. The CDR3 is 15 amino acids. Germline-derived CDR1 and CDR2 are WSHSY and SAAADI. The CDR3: CASNLGQGLNTEAFF. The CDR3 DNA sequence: TGCGCCAGCAACCTCGGACAGGGGTTGAACACTGAAGCTTTCTTT.

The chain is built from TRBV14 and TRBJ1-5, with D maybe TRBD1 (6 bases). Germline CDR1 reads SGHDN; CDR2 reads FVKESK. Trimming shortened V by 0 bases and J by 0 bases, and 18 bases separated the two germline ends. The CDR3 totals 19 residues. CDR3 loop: CASSQDQPGHHYSNQPQHF. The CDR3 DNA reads TGTGCCAGCAGCCAAGATCAGCCGGGACACCACTATAGCAATCAGCCCCAGCATTTT.

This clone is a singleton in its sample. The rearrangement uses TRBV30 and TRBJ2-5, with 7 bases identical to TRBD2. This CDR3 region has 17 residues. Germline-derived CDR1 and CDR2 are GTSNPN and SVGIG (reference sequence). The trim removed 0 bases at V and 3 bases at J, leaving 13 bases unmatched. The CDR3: CAWSVRLAERRKETQYF. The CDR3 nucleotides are TGTGCCTGGAGTGTACGGCTAGCGGAGAGAAGAAAAGAGACCCAGTACTTC.

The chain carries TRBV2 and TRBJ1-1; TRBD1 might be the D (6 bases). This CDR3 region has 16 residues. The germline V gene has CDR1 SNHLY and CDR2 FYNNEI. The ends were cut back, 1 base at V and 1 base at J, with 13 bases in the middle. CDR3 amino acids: CASSEDRAQKNTEAFF. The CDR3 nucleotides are TGTGCCAGCAGTGAAGACAGGGCCCAAAAGAACACTGAAGCTTTCTTT.

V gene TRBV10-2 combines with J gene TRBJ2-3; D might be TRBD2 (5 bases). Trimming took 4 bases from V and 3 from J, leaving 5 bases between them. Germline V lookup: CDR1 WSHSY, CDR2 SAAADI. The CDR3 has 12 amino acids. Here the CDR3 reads CASSGTTDTQYF. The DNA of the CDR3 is TGCGCCAGCAGTGGGACTACAGATACGCAGTATTTT.

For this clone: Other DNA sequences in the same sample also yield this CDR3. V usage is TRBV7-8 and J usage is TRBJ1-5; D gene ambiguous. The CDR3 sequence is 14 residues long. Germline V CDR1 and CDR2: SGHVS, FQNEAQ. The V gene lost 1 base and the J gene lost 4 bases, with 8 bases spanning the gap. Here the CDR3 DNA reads TGTGCCAGCAGCTTAGGAGGAGGGAATCAGCCCCAGCATTTT. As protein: CASSLGGGNQPQHF.

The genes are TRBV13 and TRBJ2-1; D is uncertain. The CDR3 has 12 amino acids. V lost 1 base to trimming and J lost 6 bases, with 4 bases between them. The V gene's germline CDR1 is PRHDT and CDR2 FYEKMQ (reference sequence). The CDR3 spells CASSLVANEQFF. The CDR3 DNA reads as TGTGCCAGCAGCTTAGTGGCCAATGAGCAGTTCTTC.

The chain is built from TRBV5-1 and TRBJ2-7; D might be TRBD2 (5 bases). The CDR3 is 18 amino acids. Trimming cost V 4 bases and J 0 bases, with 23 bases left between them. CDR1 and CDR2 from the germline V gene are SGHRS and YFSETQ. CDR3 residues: CASSQDSPLASGSYEQYF. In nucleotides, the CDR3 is TGCGCCAGCAGCCAGGACTCTCCCCTGGCTAGTGGCTCCTACGAGCAGTACTTC.